The next 28 T cell receptor beta chains were all read from a single sample in a study of early T cells in non-severe SARS-CoV-2 infection. TCRdb reanalysed the 5' RACE reads using MiXCR and keeps one entry per CDR3 protein. The table shows fewer than 30,000 distinct CDR3 sequences, with 5.3% occurring only once. Sequenced: whole blood. The receptors stem from an adult who was a healthcare worker with PCR-confirmed SARS-CoV-2 infection or an uninfected control (not recorded which).

This clonotype was detected many times. The V call is TRBV19, the J call TRBJ2-1, with D unclear. Deletions cut 4 bases from V and 0 bases from J, with 7 bases between. Looked up from germline, CDR1 is LNHDA and CDR2 is SQIVND (reference sequence). There are 14 residues in the CDR3. CDR3 in amino acids: CASSSTDSYNEQFF. The CDR3 nucleotides read TGTGCCAGTAGTAGTACCGACTCCTACAATGAGCAGTTCTTC.

In its sample, this clonotype ranks as medium-sized (0.01 to 0.1%). The V and J genes are TRBV4-2 and TRBJ2-1; no clear D. CDR1 and CDR2 (germline): LGHNA, YNFKEQ. The CDR3 sequence is 13 residues long. Trimming removed 1 base from V and 7 bases from J, with 8 bases in between. CDR3 nucleotide sequence: TGTGCCAGCAGCCAAGCGCCAGTAAATGAGCAGTTCTTC. It codes for CASSQAPVNEQFF.

The genes are TRBV28 and TRBJ2-1; 7 positions agree with TRBD2. J lost 5 bases, V lost 2 bases, and 9 bases had no gene match. The length of the CDR3 is 16 residues. Germline assignment: CDR1 MDHEN and CDR2 SYDVKM. CDR3 nucleotide sequence: TGTGCCAGCAGTTTACGAACTAGCGCGGTCAACAATGAGCAGTTCTTC. This translates into CASSLRTSAVNNEQFF.

By share, this clonotype ranks as medium-sized. This chain uses TRBV7-9 with TRBJ2-5; TRBD1 matches at 9 bases. The junction had 9 bases not matched to a gene; V was cut back by 8 bases and J by 2 bases. Germline-derived CDR1 and CDR2 are SEHNR and FQNEAQ (reference sequence). The CDR3 is 15 residues long. Written as DNA, the CDR3 is TGTGCCAGCCACGTAGGGGGACAGGGACAAGAGACCCAGTACTTC. This encodes CASHVGGQGQETQYF.

This clonotype has at least ten counts. The genes are TRBV3-1 and TRBJ2-5; D is perhaps TRBD1 (6 bases). V lost 0 bases and J 5 bases, leaving 10 bases between the germline ends. This CDR3 spans 14 amino acids. The germline CDR1 and CDR2 sequences are LGHDT and YNNKEL (reference sequence). This CDR3 is CASSQDQGRETQYF. Written as DNA, the CDR3 is TGTGCCAGCAGCCAAGATCAGGGGCGCGAGACCCAGTACTTC.

This clonotype was observed many times. This rearrangement joins TRBV29-1 to TRBJ2-7; D ambiguous. V was pared by 4 bases and J by 0 bases, with 16 bases between. Germline loops: CDR1 SQVTM, CDR2 ANQGSEA. This CDR3 comprises 15 residues. DNA of the CDR3: TGCAGCGTTGTAGTCGTTAACTTCAGCTCCTACGAGCAGTACTTC. This translates into CSVVVVNFSSYEQYF.

The chain links TRBV7-2 to TRBJ2-1; TRBD2 aligns across 11 bases. This CDR3 spans 16 amino acids. Germline V gives CDR1 SGHTA, CDR2 FQGNSA. Trimming at V came to 1 base and at J to 7 bases, leaving 6 bases not matched to a gene. CDR3 amino acids: CASSLGSGRAVNEQFF. Written as DNA, the CDR3 is TGTGCCAGCAGCTTAGGTAGCGGGAGGGCAGTAAATGAGCAGTTCTTC.

This clonotype was seen more than once but under ten times. J is TRBJ2-7 and V is TRBV3-1, with 7 bases fitting TRBD2. Germline lookup yields CDR1 LGHDT and CDR2 YNNKEL (reference sequence). Trimming took 11 bases from V and 3 from J; bases not matched to a gene: 10. This CDR3 is built from 13 residues. In DNA, the CDR3 is TGTGCCCATAACCCGGGGGGAAACTACGAGCAGTACTTC. The encoded protein is CAHNPGGNYEQYF.

This clonotype was picked up many times. In nucleotides, the CDR3 is TGTGCCATCAGTGAGTCGAATTGGGAACTAGCGGGAGAAGATACGCAGTATTTT. It encodes CAISESNWELAGEDTQYF. V gene TRBV10-3 combines with J gene TRBJ2-3; 11 bases map to TRBD2. The V segment lost 0 bases and the J segment 5 bases; nucleotides outside the gene matches: 10. The CDR3 spans 18 residues. Per the germline V gene, CDR1 is ENHRY and CDR2 is SYGVKD.

This clonotype was seen many times. The rearrangement joins TRBV7-9 to TRBJ1-3; no clear D gene. This CDR3 contains 14 residues. V lost 1 base to trimming and J lost 0 bases, with 4 bases between them. Per germline, CDR1 SEHNR and CDR2 FQNEAQ (reference sequence). CDR3 sequence (DNA): TGTGCCAGCAGCTTAGGGGTCTCTGGAAACACCATATATTTT. It codes for CASSLGVSGNTIYF.

In its sample, this clonotype was seen many times. This chain uses TRBV10-3 with TRBJ2-3, with D possibly called TRBD1 or TRBD2 (5 bases each). Trimming took 4 bases from V and 0 from J, leaving 8 bases between them. Germline V lookup: CDR1 ENHRY, CDR2 SYGVKD. The CDR3 extends over 14 amino acids. This CDR3 reads CAISVGGSTDTQYF. CDR3 in DNA: TGTGCCATCAGTGTTGGGGGAAGCACAGATACGCAGTATTTT.

This clonotype was seen ten or more times. The rearrangement joins TRBV7-7 to TRBJ2-7; TRBD1 matches 9 bases. The V segment lost 5 bases and the J segment 1 base; nucleotides outside the gene matches: 6. Germline CDR1 and CDR2: SSHAT and FNYEAQ (reference sequence). The CDR3 is made up of 15 amino acids. This CDR3 reads CASSPRTGESYEQYF. The CDR3 DNA is TGTGCCAGCAGCCCCCGGACAGGGGAATCCTACGAGCAGTACTTC.

This clonotype has a count of ten or more. V gene TRBV6-5 combines with J gene TRBJ2-2; tentative D call: TRBD1 (5 bases). The germline V and J ends were trimmed by 5 bases and 4 bases, with 8 bases remaining between them. Germline V gene lookup returns CDR1 MNHEY and CDR2 SVGAGI. The CDR3 has 13 amino acids. The CDR3 sequence: CASSQGITGELFF. CDR3 nucleotide sequence: TGTGCCAGCAGTCAGGGCATCACCGGGGAGCTGTTTTTT.

At least ten counts were recorded for this clonotype. The rearrangement links TRBV9 to TRBJ1-1; 7 bases match TRBD1. Trimming took 0 bases from V and 9 from J; bases not matched to a gene: 5. The CDR3 has 13 amino acids. The germline V gene has CDR1 SGDLS and CDR2 YYNGEE. This CDR3 is CASSVDRGGQAFF. CDR3 DNA sequence: TGTGCCAGCAGCGTAGACAGGGGTGGTCAAGCTTTCTTT. Complete variable domain (other parts from reference TRBV9 and TRBJ1-1): DSGVTQTPKHLITATGQRVTLRCSPRSGDLSVYWYQQSLDQGLQFLIQYYNGEERAKGNILERFSAQQFPDLHSELNLSSLELGDSALYFCASSVDRGGQAFFGQGTRLTVV.

V and J are TRBV9 and TRBJ1-3; perhaps TRBD1 as D (6 bases). The CDR3 length is 17 residues. CDR1 and CDR2 (germline): SGDLS, YYNGEE. V was trimmed by 4 bases and J by 4 bases, leaving 21 bases between them. The CDR3: CASSPRGTPLGGNTIYF. CDR3 nucleotide sequence: TGTGCCAGCAGCCCGAGGGGGACACCCTTGGGAGGAAACACCATATATTTT. Drawing the rest from reference TRBV9 and TRBJ1-3, the complete variable domain is DSGVTQTPKHLITATGQRVTLRCSPRSGDLSVYWYQQSLDQGLQFLIQYYNGEERAKGNILERFSAQQFPDLHSELNLSSLELGDSALYFCASSPRGTPLGGNTIYFGEGSWLTVV.

The genes are TRBV27 and TRBJ2-1, with D perhaps TRBD1 or TRBD2 (5 bases each). Germline V CDR1 and CDR2: MNHEY, SMNVEV (reference sequence). CDR3 length equals 14 residues. The V end lost 10 bases, the J end lost 2 bases, and 15 bases lay between the germline ends. The DNA for the CDR3 is TGTGCCATCGGTAGGGACGCCGCCTACAATGAGCAGTTCTTC. Residues: CAIGRDAAYNEQFF.

This clonotype was picked up many times. This chain uses TRBV18 with TRBJ2-3, with 8 bases lining up with TRBD2. V shed 4 bases and J 6 bases; nucleotides not matched to a gene: 12. This CDR3 is 16 amino acids long. Per the germline V gene, CDR1 is KGHSH and CDR2 is LQKENI. The CDR3 DNA follows: TGTGCCAGCTCACAGCTAGCGGGCCCATCGGAGGATACGCAGTATTTT. Protein product: CASSQLAGPSEDTQYF.

A few counts support this clonotype. The V call is TRBV12-5, the J call TRBJ1-1, with unresolved D. Trimming took off 6 bases at V and 0 bases at J, with 8 bases between the two ends. The CDR3 totals 13 residues. From germline, CDR1 is LGHNT and CDR2 FRNRAP. DNA for the CDR3: TGTGCTAGTGGAGCCGGGGTGAACACTGAAGCTTTCTTT. Translated, it gives CASGAGVNTEAFF.

V gene TRBV6-5 combines with J gene TRBJ2-7; possibly TRBD2 for D (5 bases). The length of the CDR3 is 15 residues. Germline V gene sequence: CDR1 MNHEY, CDR2 SVGAGI. Trimming took off 0 bases at V and 2 bases at J, with 11 bases between the two ends. Written as DNA, the CDR3 is TGTGCCAGCAGTTACTCTGACGGGGTGCCCTACGAGCAGTACTTC. Its protein is CASSYSDGVPYEQYF.

This clonotype was seen at least ten times. The chain uses TRBV20-1 and TRBJ2-3, with D possibly matching TRBD2 (5 bases). In germline, CDR1 is DFQATT, CDR2 SNEGSKA (reference sequence). The CDR3 covers 16 residues. Trimming shortened V by 3 bases and J by 4 bases, and 20 bases separated the two germline ends. In DNA form, the CDR3 reads TGCAGTGCTAGCCCGTTGGGGAGTCTTTCCCCAGATACGCAGTATTTT. As protein: CSASPLGSLSPDTQYF.

This clonotype was recorded at least ten times. This chain joins TRBV27 and TRBJ2-3; unclear D gene. V gave up 4 bases and J gave up 0 bases, with 11 bases separating them. Germline-derived CDR1 and CDR2 are MNHEY and SMNVEV (reference sequence). CDR3 size: 15 residues. The CDR3 DNA reads as TGTGCCAGCAGTTCCGGTGAGACTAGCACAGATACGCAGTATTTT. Its protein product is CASSSGETSTDTQYF.

This clonotype showed up many times. The CDR3 DNA reads TGTGCCTGGAGCCCCCTCGGGGGTGGCTACACCTTC. Translation gives CAWSPLGGGYTF. The chain has TRBV30 and TRBJ1-2, with D possibly being TRBD1 (5 bases). Germline V gives CDR1 GTSNPN, CDR2 SVGIG (reference sequence). The V gene lost 3 bases and the J gene lost 7 bases, with 12 bases spanning the gap. The CDR3 is 12 residues long.

The table lists this clonotype with many counts. This chain connects TRBV18 to TRBJ2-4; D call uncertain. The CDR3 extends over 17 amino acids. The germline V and J ends were trimmed by 0 bases and 0 bases, with 12 bases remaining between them. CDR1 KGHSH and CDR2 LQKENI come from the germline V gene. CDR3 in amino acids: CASSPPIQALAKNIQYF. Written as DNA, the CDR3 is TGTGCCAGCTCACCACCGATCCAAGCCTTAGCCAAAAACATTCAGTACTTC.

In this sample, this clonotype turned up many times. The chain combines TRBV27 with TRBJ2-7; no reliable D call. Trimming cost V 5 bases and J 3 bases, with 14 bases left between them. Per the germline V gene, CDR1 is MNHEY and CDR2 is SMNVEV (reference sequence). The CDR3 runs 14 residues. The CDR3 sequence: CASSPTRRHYEQYF. In DNA form, the CDR3 reads TGTGCCAGCAGTCCTACCAGACGGCACTACGAGCAGTACTTC.

In this sample, this clonotype turned up a few times. CDR3 in amino acids: CASSSDRQQETQYF. The CDR3 DNA reads TGTGCCAGCAGTTCGGACAGGCAACAAGAGACCCAGTACTTC. The chain links TRBV28 to TRBJ2-5; 7 bases match TRBD1. This CDR3 has 14 amino acids. Trimming took 4 bases from V and 2 from J; bases not matched to a gene: 4. CDR1 is MDHEN, CDR2 SYDVKM, per germline.

At least ten counts were recorded for this clonotype. V and J are TRBV7-9 and TRBJ2-7; D is undetermined. This CDR3 comprises 14 residues. V was clipped by 7 bases and J by 2 bases, with 15 bases between them. Germline V gene sequence: CDR1 SEHNR, CDR2 FQNEAQ (reference sequence). The CDR3 reads CASIPPAETYEQYF. For the CDR3, the DNA is TGTGCCAGCATCCCGCCGGCGGAGACCTACGAGCAGTACTTC.

This clonotype appeared many times. The chain recombines TRBV6-1 with TRBJ1-2; weak D call: TRBD1 (6 bases). Germline values: CDR1 MNHNS, CDR2 SASEGT. The CDR3 extends over 14 amino acids. V was trimmed by 0 bases and J by 4 bases, leaving 9 bases between them. The CDR3 sequence: CASSEATGFYGYTF. As DNA, the CDR3 is TGTGCCAGCAGTGAAGCTACAGGGTTCTATGGCTACACCTTC.

As to this clonotype: A read error may be the cause here, since a much bigger clone is one base away. The chain links TRBV6-5 to TRBJ1-1; D possibly corresponds to TRBD1 (5 bases). Germline CDR1 MNHEY, CDR2 SVGAGI. CDR3 length: 13 residues. V was trimmed by 7 bases and J by 1 base, leaving 10 bases between them. The CDR3 DNA follows: TGTGCCAGCACCCGTACAGGGAACACTGAAGCTTTCTTT. Translating it yields CASTRTGNTEAFF.